This entry is about one TCR beta chain. No antigen is known for it. The sample belongs to a study of monozygotic twins with inflammatory bowel disease. Study-level findings and limits: Evidence failed to back one strong IBD-linked signal or clonotype. Differing T cell subtypes remained indistinguishable. IBD patients exhibited fewer clonotypes shared with other individuals than healthy twins, particularly with disease activity.

With eight separate reactions per sample, the authors made cDNA. TCRdb re-called the 5' RACE reads; every CDR3 protein appears as one record, without DNA. The repertoire table contains 300,000 to 400,000 distinct CDR3 sequences. The CDR3 sequence is 14 residues long. From germline, CDR1 is SGHRS and CDR2 YFSETQ. The V gene is TRBV5-1, the J gene TRBJ2-7; TCRdb's D call of TRBD1 is untestable without DNA. Sequencing was done on a sample of blood. The origin of this receptor is a human donor with ulcerative colitis or Crohn's disease, or a healthy co-twin of an affected twin (not recorded which). The CDR3 loop reads CASSSPGRTHEQYF.